Following are 6 T cell receptor beta chains from one sample sequenced in a study of blood T cell repertoires in COVID-19. Measured with immunoSEQ multiplex PCR; TCRdb has only the in-frame clones, and not every one. The repertoire has about 180,000 clones, roughly 87% of them found once; the top ten carry around 1.2%. The material sequenced was PBMCs or T cells enriched from blood (not recorded which). The origin of the receptors is a human donor with acute COVID-19. The donor label of this sample is uncertain.

This clone has more than one count but fewer than ten. The chain uses TRBV11-2 and TRBJ2-7; D uncertain. Germline V gives CDR1 SGHAT, CDR2 FQNNGV. Trimming took 1 base from V and 2 from J, leaving 6 bases between them. The CDR3 covers 13 residues. The CDR3 loop reads CASSLARPYEQYF. The CDR3 nucleotides read TGTGCCAGCAGCTTAGCGAGGCCCTACGAGCAGTACTTC.

The chain employs TRBV24-1 and TRBJ2-3; 9 bases match TRBD2. Unmatched junction bases numbered 5, after V lost 7 bases and J lost 10 bases. CDR3 length: 12 amino acids. The germline V gene has CDR1 KGHDR and CDR2 SFDVKD. For the CDR3, the DNA is TGTGCCACCAGCTCTAGCGGGGAATCGCAGTATTTT. The encoded protein is CATSSSGESQYF.

V gene TRBV6-1 combines with J gene TRBJ1-5; 7 nucleotides line up with TRBD1. V dropped 0 bases and J dropped 6; count of bases not matched to a gene: 8. CDR3 length: 16 residues. Germline V lookup: CDR1 MNHNS, CDR2 SASEGT. The CDR3 coding sequence is TGTGCCAGCAGTGAAGCGGTAGGGGGCGGCGGTCAGCCCCAGCATTTT. It is translated as CASSEAVGGGGQPQHF.

This clone was detected once. The V gene is TRBV7-3, the J gene TRBJ2-2; perhaps TRBD1 as D (6 bases). V lost 3 bases, J lost 0 bases, and 11 bases lay in between. CDR1 is SGHTA and CDR2 is FQGTGA in the germline V gene. The CDR3 has 16 residues. CDR3 sequence reads: CASSFVTGSNTGELFF. The CDR3 coding sequence is TGTGCCAGCAGCTTCGTGACAGGATCGAACACCGGGGAGCTGTTTTTT.

The CDR3: CASSPGADEKLFF. The CDR3 nucleotides read TGTGCCAGCTCACCAGGGGCGGATGAAAAACTGTTTTTT. J is TRBJ1-4 and V is TRBV18; weak D call: TRBD1 (5 bases). The CDR3 is 13 residues long. Germline-derived CDR1 and CDR2 are KGHSH and LQKENI. With 2 bases removed from V and 6 bases from J, the gap between germline ends came to 7 bases.

The V call is TRBV11-2, the J call TRBJ2-7, with 7 bases that match TRBD1. The germline CDR1 and CDR2 sequences are SGHAT and FQNNGV. The CDR3 has 16 residues. J lost 1 base, V lost 5 bases, and 11 bases had no gene match. The CDR3 loop is CASSLRQGEASYEQYF. The CDR3 nucleotides are TGTGCCAGCAGCCTCCGACAGGGAGAGGCGTCCTACGAGCAGTACTTC. Full variable domain (missing parts from reference TRBV11-2 and TRBJ2-7): EAGVAQSPRYKIIEKRQSVAFWCNPISGHATLYWYQQILGQGPKLLIQFQNNGVVDDSQLPKDRFSAERLKGVDSTLKIQPAKLEDSAVYLCASSLRQGEASYEQYFGPGTRLTVT.